This entry lists 12 T cell receptor beta chains sequenced from one sample in a study of CD8 T cells in Susac syndrome. Random hexamers served to reverse transcribe about 0.5 to 1 ug RNA. TCRdb independently ran MiXCR on the immunoSEQ multiplex PCR reads; one entry per CDR3 protein. The data hold around 200,000 distinct CDR3 sequences, with 85% to 95% observed a single time. The sample consisted of CD4+ T cells from PBMCs. These receptors were collected from a human donor with Susac syndrome.

The rearrangement joins TRBV4-3 to TRBJ2-1; 7 bases are shared with TRBD1. The V segment lost 3 bases and the J segment 4 bases; nucleotides outside the gene matches: 9. CDR1 LGHNA and CDR2 YSLEER come from the germline V gene. The CDR3 length is 16 residues. CDR3 nucleotide sequence: TGCGCCAGCAGCCACTCCGGGACAGCACCTTACAATGAGCAGTTCTTC. Translating it yields CASSHSGTAPYNEQFF.

The rearrangement links TRBV11-2 to TRBJ2-4, with D perhaps matching TRBD2 (6 bases). The CDR3 is 12 residues long. V lost 3 bases and J lost 7, with 7 bases in between. Germline V gene sequence: CDR1 SGHAT, CDR2 FQNNGV. CDR3 residues: CASSLEGNIQYF. The CDR3 DNA reads TGTGCCAGCAGCTTGGAGGGTAACATTCAGTACTTC.

CDR3 protein: CASSFLRYGKSTDTQYF. The DNA of the CDR3 is TGTGCCAGCAGCTTCCTTAGGTACGGGAAAAGCACAGATACGCAGTATTTT. This chain links TRBV5-6 with TRBJ2-3, with D perhaps TRBD2 (5 bases). CDR1 is SGHDT and CDR2 is YYEEEE in the germline V gene. Trimming shortened V by 2 bases and J by 0 bases, and 16 bases separated the two germline ends. The CDR3 totals 17 residues.

This sequence joins TRBV20-1 and TRBJ2-1; 13 nucleotides align to TRBD2. From germline, CDR1 is DFQATT and CDR2 SNEGSKA (reference sequence). The CDR3 totals 13 residues. The V gene end was trimmed by 6 bases and the J gene end by 8 bases; junction bases not matched to a gene: 4. In DNA form, the CDR3 reads TGCAGTGCCCGGACTAGCGGGAGATATGAGCAGTTCTTC. Amino acids: CSARTSGRYEQFF.

This chain uses TRBV6-5 with TRBJ2-7, with 9 positions matching TRBD1. V was pared by 6 bases and J by 3 bases, with 3 bases of the junction left unmatched. In germline, CDR1 is MNHEY, CDR2 SVGAGI. The CDR3 is 13 amino acids. The CDR3 DNA follows: TGTGCCAGCAGACCGACAGGGGGCTACGAGCAGTACTTC. Translation: CASRPTGGYEQYF.

This sequence joins TRBV3-1 and TRBJ2-1; possible D gene TRBD1, 5 bases. CDR1 and CDR2 (germline): LGHDT, YNNKEL (reference sequence). V was clipped by 2 bases and J by 9 bases, with 17 bases between them. This CDR3 region has 15 residues. DNA of the CDR3: TGTGCCAGCAGCCAATCTCTGGGGCTTAAAGGTGAGCAGTTCTTC. The encoded protein is CASSQSLGLKGEQFF.

Comments on this clonotype: One end of the junction does not line up with germline, which may come from a read error. The V gene is TRBV7-7, the J gene TRBJ2-3; unclear D gene. This CDR3 contains 13 residues. In germline, CDR1 is SSHAT, CDR2 FNYEAQ (reference sequence). CDR3 amino acids: CASSSSDSGTQYF. CDR3 DNA sequence: TGTGCTAGCAGCTCGTCAGACTCCGGCACGCAGTATTTT. The full variable domain, in which reference TRBV7-7 and TRBJ2-3 provide the parts outside the CDR3, is GAGVSQSPRYKVTKRGQDVTLRCDPISSHATLYWYQQALGQGPEFLTYFNYEAQPDKSGLPSDRFSAERPEGSISTLTIQRTEQRDSAMYRCASSSSDSGTQYFGPGTRLTVL.

This clonotype came up once. The V call is TRBV4-2, the J call TRBJ1-5; no clear D gene. The germline V gene has CDR1 LGHNA and CDR2 YNFKEQ. The ends were cut back, 0 bases at V and 3 bases at J, with 9 bases in the middle. CDR3 size: 15 residues. This CDR3 is CASSQDSRTNQPQHF. CDR3 sequence (DNA): TGTGCCAGCAGCCAAGATTCAAGGACCAATCAGCCCCAGCATTTT.

The genes are TRBV20-1 and TRBJ2-7; 8 bases line up with TRBD2. From germline, CDR1 is DFQATT and CDR2 SNEGSKA (reference sequence). CDR3 length: 12 residues. J lost 2 bases, V lost 3 bases, and 0 bases had no gene match. CDR3 coding DNA: TGCAGTGCTAGTAGCGGGGCCTACGAGCAGTACTTC. Amino acids: CSASSGAYEQYF.

The rearrangement uses TRBV25-1 and TRBJ2-1; TRBD2 agrees at 8 bases. Per the germline V gene, CDR1 is MGHDK and CDR2 is SYGVNS. The CDR3 loop spans 16 amino acids. V shed 3 bases, J shed 1 base, and the junction held 5 bases outside the gene matches. The CDR3 protein is CASSDELAESYNEQFF. CDR3 nucleotide sequence: TGTGCCAGCAGTGACGAACTAGCGGAATCCTACAATGAGCAGTTCTTC.

The gene calls are TRBV18 and TRBJ1-3, with D hard to call. Trimming took off 4 bases at V and 0 bases at J, with 13 bases between the two ends. Germline CDR1 and CDR2: KGHSH and LQKENI. The CDR3 sequence is 16 residues long. CDR3 in DNA: TGTGCCAGCTCACTACTTGAAGATCACTCTGGAAACACCATATATTTT. Translation gives CASSLLEDHSGNTIYF. The whole variable domain, filled in from reference TRBV18 and TRBJ1-3, reads NAGVMQNPRHLVRRRGQEARLRCSPMKGHSHVYWYRQLPEEGLKFMVYLQKENIIDESGMPKERFSAEFPKEGPSILRIQQVVRGDSAAYFCASSLLEDHSGNTIYFGEGSWLTVV.

The gene calls are TRBV30 and TRBJ2-5; unclear D gene. The germline V gene has CDR1 GTSNPN and CDR2 SVGIG (reference sequence). V lost 3 bases, J lost 2 bases, and 4 bases lay in between. The CDR3 has 11 residues. The CDR3: CAWRNQETQYF. The CDR3 DNA follows: TGTGCCTGGAGGAATCAAGAGACCCAGTACTTC.